Each of the 30 T cell receptor beta chains below was sequenced from the same sample in a study of chemoradiotherapy in HPV16-positive cancers. Some clones are missing from TCRdb's copy, which holds only in-frame ones; the method was immunoSEQ multiplex PCR. The sample has tens of thousands of clones, roughly 92% seen once. This material consisted of blood, taken from a patient who underwent chemoradiotherapy. The origin of the receptors is a human donor with HPV-associated anogenital cancer.

This chain joins TRBV4-3 and TRBJ1-4, with 7 bases aligning to TRBD1. With V trimmed by 0 bases and J by 8 bases, 9 bases remained unmatched. The germline gives CDR1 LGHNA, CDR2 YSLEER. This CDR3 is built from 16 residues. The CDR3 here is CASSQDQDRHAEKLFF. CDR3 sequence (DNA): TGCGCCAGCAGCCAAGACCAGGACAGGCACGCGGAAAAACTGTTTTTT.

This rearrangement joins TRBV18 to TRBJ2-2; 13 nucleotides line up with TRBD2. The CDR3 contains 16 residues. Germline lookup yields CDR1 KGHSH and CDR2 LQKENI. V gave up 5 bases and J gave up 1 base; unmatched junction bases: 1. This CDR3 is CASSRLAGGNTGELFF. In nucleotides, the CDR3 is TGTGCCAGCTCAAGACTAGCGGGAGGGAACACCGGGGAGCTGTTTTTT.

This chain connects TRBV18 to TRBJ2-1; a possible D gene is TRBD1 (5 bases). Germline-derived CDR1 and CDR2 are KGHSH and LQKENI. This CDR3 is built from 13 residues. V lost 5 bases and J 9 bases, leaving 14 bases between the germline ends. This chain's CDR3 is CASSELGPGEQFF. In DNA, the CDR3 is TGTGCCAGCTCAGAGTTGGGGCCCGGTGAGCAGTTCTTC.

The chain employs TRBV7-2 and TRBJ2-3; perhaps TRBD2 as D (5 bases). V was pared by 0 bases and J by 0 bases, with 13 bases between. The CDR3 extends over 17 amino acids. The germline CDR1 and CDR2 sequences are SGHTA and FQGNSA. CDR3 DNA sequence: TGTGCCAGCAGCTTAGCCGGGATCGGGTTTAGCACAGATACGCAGTATTTT. Protein: CASSLAGIGFSTDTQYF.

The CDR3 DNA reads TGTGCCAGCAGCCGACAGGGGGCTGTCACTGAAGCTTTCTTT. It encodes CASSRQGAVTEAFF. This chain uses TRBV7-2 with TRBJ1-1; 10 bases map to TRBD1. The J segment lost 4 bases and the V segment lost 5 bases, leaving 4 bases of the junction unmatched. Germline-derived CDR1 and CDR2 are SGHTA and FQGNSA. The CDR3 runs to 14 residues.

This chain links TRBV5-1 with TRBJ2-2; no clear D gene. Germline V gene sequence: CDR1 SGHRS, CDR2 YFSETQ. The CDR3 runs 15 residues. V gave up 0 bases and J gave up 4 bases, with 10 bases separating them. The CDR3 DNA reads TGCGCCAGCAGCTTGGCTAGGGTGGTCACCGGGGAGCTGTTTTTT. Encoded protein: CASSLARVVTGELFF.

This clone was seen only once. DNA for the CDR3: TGTGCCAGCAGTTTTACGACAGGGGAGGACACTGAAGCTTTCTTT. This encodes CASSFTTGEDTEAFF. The V call is TRBV6-5, the J call TRBJ1-1; 8 bases are a match to TRBD1. This CDR3 region has 15 residues. Germline V gene data show CDR1 as MNHEY and CDR2 as SVGAGI. Trimming at V came to 4 bases and at J to 3 bases, leaving 7 bases not matched to a gene.

This clone showed up just once. The CDR3 DNA is TGCGCCAGCAGCTTGGCCGGGGGGGCAGGTGAGACCCAGTACTTC. Its translation is CASSLAGGAGETQYF. The chain uses TRBV5-1 and TRBJ2-5; 8 nucleotides align to TRBD2. V was clipped by 0 bases and J by 5 bases; unmatched bases: 6. This CDR3 is 15 amino acids long. Germline CDR1 is SGHRS and CDR2 is YFSETQ.

The gene calls are TRBV2 and TRBJ2-6; 9 bases are a match to TRBD2. The CDR3 sequence is 17 residues long. Losses at the gene ends were 6 bases for V and 1 base for J; bases not matched to a gene: 7. Germline V gives CDR1 SNHLY, CDR2 FYNNEI. The CDR3 here is CASSTAGGVSGANVLTF. The CDR3 region has the DNA TGTGCCAGCAGCACCGCGGGGGGGGTGTCTGGGGCCAACGTCCTGACTTTC.

This clone was found once. V gene TRBV6-1 combines with J gene TRBJ1-2; 10 nucleotides align to TRBD1. CDR3 length: 15 residues. The V segment lost 5 bases and the J segment 3 bases; nucleotides outside the gene matches: 6. In germline, CDR1 is MNHNS, CDR2 SASEGT. The CDR3 sequence is CASSIQTGGHYGYTF. CDR3 nucleotide sequence: TGTGCCAGCAGTATCCAGACAGGGGGCCACTATGGCTACACCTTC.

V gene TRBV7-3 combines with J gene TRBJ2-2; unclear D gene. CDR1 is SGHTA, CDR2 FQGTGA, per germline. Trimming shortened V by 5 bases and J by 0 bases, and 16 bases separated the two germline ends. The CDR3 is made up of 17 amino acids. CDR3 sequence reads: CASSASRPLANTGELFF. Here the CDR3 DNA reads TGTGCCAGCAGCGCAAGTCGGCCTCTCGCGAACACCGGGGAGCTGTTTTTT.

This clone was counted a single time. The chain carries TRBV19 and TRBJ2-6; TRBD2 agrees at 7 bases. V lost 6 bases, J lost 0 bases, and 5 bases stayed unmatched. Germline values: CDR1 LNHDA, CDR2 SQIVND (reference sequence). CDR3 size: 16 residues. The CDR3 DNA sequence: TGTGCCAGTAGCTTTGAGCGGGGCTCTGGGGCCAACGTCCTGACTTTC. This gives the protein CASSFERGSGANVLTF.

The V gene is TRBV9, the J gene TRBJ2-7, with TRBD1 matching over 8 bases. Germline V gives CDR1 SGDLS, CDR2 YYNGEE. J was trimmed by 0 bases and V by 2 bases; bases with no gene match: 7. This CDR3 has 16 amino acids. In DNA form, the CDR3 reads TGTGCCAGCAGCGTCTCCCGGGACAGGAGCTCCTACGAGCAGTACTTC. It codes for CASSVSRDRSSYEQYF.

The chain joins TRBV6-5 to TRBJ2-7; weak D call: TRBD1 (5 bases). The V and J ends lost 8 bases and 6 bases respectively, with 11 bases between them. The germline gives CDR1 MNHEY, CDR2 SVGAGI. CDR3 size: 11 residues. CDR3 residues: CASGAVGEQYF. DNA for the CDR3: TGTGCCAGCGGGGCAGTGGGCGAGCAGTACTTC.

This rearrangement joins TRBV6-6 to TRBJ2-1; 13 bases align to TRBD2. The CDR3 length is 15 residues. J was trimmed by 7 bases and V by 6 bases; bases with no gene match: 6. Germline V gene lookup returns CDR1 MNHNY and CDR2 SVGAGI (reference sequence). The CDR3 spells CASRTTSGRVNEQFF. For the CDR3, the DNA is TGTGCCAGCAGGACCACTAGCGGGAGGGTGAATGAGCAGTTCTTC.

The chain employs TRBV11-2 and TRBJ2-1; D is ambiguous. This CDR3 spans 12 amino acids. Germline V gene sequence: CDR1 SGHAT, CDR2 FQNNGV. V gave up 2 bases and J gave up 5 bases, with 4 bases separating them. The CDR3 region is CASSLIHNEQFF. DNA of the CDR3: TGTGCCAGCAGCTTAATTCACAATGAGCAGTTCTTC.

The genes are TRBV5-1 and TRBJ1-2; D gene uncertain. Germline V gene data show CDR1 as SGHRS and CDR2 as YFSETQ. With 4 bases removed from V and 2 bases from J, the gap between germline ends came to 12 bases. CDR3 size: 14 residues. The CDR3 here is CASSRTQGNYGYTF. CDR3 DNA: TGCGCCAGCAGCCGGACCCAAGGGAACTATGGCTACACCTTC.

The chain recombines TRBV11-2 with TRBJ2-7; TRBD2 might be the D (6 bases). The ends were cut back, 1 base at V and 3 bases at J, with 19 bases in the middle. The CDR3 has 17 residues. Looked up from germline, CDR1 is SGHAT and CDR2 is FQNNGV. For the CDR3, the DNA is TGTGCCAGCAGCTTAGGAATCGGGAGCTCGTGGGGCTACGAGCAGTACTTC. Translating it yields CASSLGIGSSWGYEQYF. Variable domain in full (rest from reference TRBV11-2 and TRBJ2-7): EAGVAQSPRYKIIEKRQSVAFWCNPISGHATLYWYQQILGQGPKLLIQFQNNGVVDDSQLPKDRFSAERLKGVDSTLKIQPAKLEDSAVYLCASSLGIGSSWGYEQYFGPGTRLTVT.

This chain's CDR3 is CASSFSGQTIYEQYF. DNA of the CDR3: TGTGCCAGCAGTTTCTCAGGACAGACCATCTACGAGCAGTACTTC. This chain connects TRBV6-5 to TRBJ2-7; D may be TRBD1 (6 bases). Trimming shortened V by 4 bases and J by 3 bases, and 16 bases separated the two germline ends. Germline-derived CDR1 and CDR2 are MNHEY and SVGAGI. CDR3 length: 15 residues.

V is TRBV7-9 and J is TRBJ1-2, with D perhaps matching TRBD1 (5 bases). CDR3 length: 13 residues. Germline V CDR1 and CDR2: SEHNR, FQNEAQ (reference sequence). V lost 1 base, J lost 4 bases, and 7 bases lay in between. DNA of the CDR3: TGTGCCAGCAGCTTAGGACAGACCTATGGCTACACCTTC. As protein: CASSLGQTYGYTF.

This rearrangement joins TRBV15 to TRBJ2-7, with D uncertain. Per the germline V gene, CDR1 is LNHNV and CDR2 is YYDKDF (reference sequence). The V end was cut by 6 bases, the J end by 6 bases, with 18 bases between. This CDR3 comprises 14 residues. CDR3: CATSRARADGEQYF. The CDR3 DNA reads as TGTGCCACCAGTCGAGCAAGGGCTGACGGCGAGCAGTACTTC.

CDR3 amino acids: CASSLGVFTDTQYF. The CDR3 DNA is TGTGCCAGCAGCCTGGGGGTATTCACAGATACGCAGTATTTT. The rearrangement joins TRBV5-6 to TRBJ2-3, with D possibly called TRBD1 or TRBD2 (5 bases each). The V end lost 4 bases, the J end lost 2 bases, and 11 bases lay between the germline ends. The CDR3 sequence is 14 residues long. Per the germline V gene, CDR1 is SGHDT and CDR2 is YYEEEE.

The rearrangement joins TRBV6-6 to TRBJ2-1; 9 bases match TRBD2. V gave up 6 bases and J gave up 2 bases; unmatched junction bases: 5. Germline V gene data show CDR1 as MNHNY and CDR2 as SVGAGI (reference sequence). CDR3 length: 15 residues. The CDR3 coding sequence is TGTGCCAGCAGCCCAAGCGGGAGGACCTACAATGAGCAGTTCTTC. Encoded protein: CASSPSGRTYNEQFF.

V is TRBV4-1 and J is TRBJ2-5; D not resolved. The DNA end is a closer match to TRBJ2-7, so the J assignment may be wrong. CDR3 length: 16 amino acids. In germline, CDR1 is MGHRA, CDR2 YSYEKL. For the CDR3, the DNA is TGCGCCAGCAGCCAAGACGAGTCCCCCTCCAAATACGAGCAGTACTTC. Its translation is CASSQDESPSKYEQYF.

The CDR3 region has the DNA TGCAGCGTTGATGGCGCGGGGGGGCTTGATACGCAGTATTTT. Translation gives CSVDGAGGLDTQYF. The rearrangement uses TRBV29-1 and TRBJ2-3; 9 bases match TRBD2. The length of the CDR3 is 14 residues. With 3 bases clipped from V and 6 bases from J, the junction kept 7 bases outside the gene matches. Germline CDR1 and CDR2: SQVTM and ANQGSEA.

The genes are TRBV28 and TRBJ1-4; tentatively, D is TRBD1 (5 bases). The length of the CDR3 is 14 residues. V shed 2 bases and J shed 8 bases, with 12 bases lying between them. Per the germline V gene, CDR1 is MDHEN and CDR2 is SYDVKM. The CDR3 nucleotides read TGTGCCAGCAGTTTAATAGGGGTAGGAGAAAAACTGTTTTTT. Translating it yields CASSLIGVGEKLFF.

The rearrangement uses TRBV2 and TRBJ2-2; 9 positions match TRBD1. V was pared by 4 bases and J by 5 bases, with 8 bases of the junction left unmatched. CDR3 length equals 16 residues. Germline assignment: CDR1 SNHLY and CDR2 FYNNEI. The CDR3 DNA reads as TGTGCCAGCAGTGTGGCACAGGGGGCGAGGACCGGGGAGCTGTTTTTT. It encodes CASSVAQGARTGELFF.

The rearrangement joins TRBV9 to TRBJ2-1; 9 bases fit TRBD2. The germline V gene has CDR1 SGDLS and CDR2 YYNGEE. This CDR3 spans 15 amino acids. Trimming removed 5 bases from V and 4 bases from J; junction bases left unmatched: 7. In nucleotides, the CDR3 is TGTGCCAGCAGAGCCAGCGGGGGGCCTTACAATGAGCAGTTCTTC. Its translation is CASRASGGPYNEQFF.

This chain links TRBV7-2 with TRBJ1-6; 8 bases agree with TRBD1. CDR1 is SGHTA and CDR2 is FQGNSA in the germline V gene. With V trimmed by 5 bases and J by 4 bases, 7 bases remained unmatched. The CDR3 is 16 residues long. The CDR3 loop reads CASSPQGARYNSPLHF. In DNA, the CDR3 is TGTGCCAGCAGCCCTCAGGGGGCTCGGTATAATTCACCCCTCCACTTT.

The V gene is TRBV4-2, the J gene TRBJ1-2; 9 bases are shared with TRBD1. Unmatched junction bases numbered 8, after V lost 4 bases and J lost 8 bases. CDR3 length: 14 amino acids. Per the germline V gene, CDR1 is LGHNA and CDR2 is YNFKEQ. The CDR3 loop is CASSPAGTGKGYTF. CDR3 DNA: TGTGCCAGCAGCCCCGCCGGGACAGGGAAGGGCTACACCTTC.